This T cell receptor (beta chain) was sequenced in a study of blood T cell repertoires in COVID-19. Study as a whole: Acute and convalescent COVID-19 samples came from the United States, Italy and Spain. PBMCs, B-cell-depleted T cells, or T cells were the source of the cDNA or gDNA that made up the material.

In the authors' workflow: Cell counts per sample came from amplifying reference gene primers. Generated by immunoSEQ multiplex PCR, the TCRdb table keeps only in-frame clones and is missing some. V and J calls and clone size follow that table, whereas D and trimming were derived from the DNA. The table shows 55,000 to 75,000 clones, with approximately 82% occurring only once. V was pared by 1 base and J by 8 bases, with 18 bases between. Germline V gene sequence: CDR1 KGHSH, CDR2 LQKENI. The CDR3 has 16 residues. The sequenced sample consisted of peripheral blood. The sequence was collected from a human donor in a cohort sampled during active COVID-19. The chain uses TRBV18 and TRBJ2-1; D gene ambiguous. DNA for the CDR3: TGTGCCAGCTCACCACAATCCCCCGGAGCCAGCGATGAGCAGTTCTTC. As protein: CASSPQSPGASDEQFF.